This T cell receptor (beta chain) was sequenced during a study of shared clonotypes between healthy human individuals. Germline V gives CDR1 SGHTA, CDR2 FQGTGA. V gave up 1 base and J gave up 4 bases; unmatched junction bases: 5. This CDR3 is 16 amino acids long. Deep-level running was used for the assay. Several immunoSEQ 96-well plates shared each subset's DNA, each plate a replicate. Sequencing was performed on unsorted PBMC DNA using ten immunoSEQ deep assay plates. Method: immunoSEQ multiplex PCR; TCRdb's copy keeps in-frame clones and lacks some. The table lists over 400,000 clones, 65% to 85% of them singletons.

This receptor was taken from a woman in her forties in good health. Some clones in this sample may be carry-over from other donors' samples. The chain carries TRBV7-3 and TRBJ2-2; 8 positions agree with TRBD1. What was sequenced was PBMCs. Here the CDR3 reads CASSLNQGAFTGELFF. Here the CDR3 DNA reads TGTGCCAGCAGCTTAAACCAGGGGGCTTTCACCGGGGAGCTGTTTTTT. Supplemented by reference TRBV7-3 and TRBJ2-2, the full variable domain reads GAGVSQTPSNKVTEKGKYVELRCDPISGHTALYWYRQSLGQGPEFLIYFQGTGAADDSGLPNDRFFAVRPEGSVSTLKIQRTERGDSAVYLCASSLNQGAFTGELFFGEGSRLTVL.